The sequence of this T cell receptor (beta chain) was determined in a study of T cell responses to AZD1222 COVID-19 vaccine. The CDR3 is 12 residues long. V was shortened by 9 bases and J by 5 bases, with 13 bases between the two germline ends. Germline-derived CDR1 and CDR2 are MDHEN and SYDVKM. Profiled with immunoSEQ multiplex PCR; TCRdb holds only in-frame clones, not every one. The table lists 110,000 to 150,000 clones, roughly 92% of them singletons. The rearrangement links TRBV28 to TRBJ1-2; D may be TRBD1 (6 bases). The sequence was collected from an adult in good health. Material: peripheral blood, obtained on day 0 of AZD1222 vaccination. The CDR3 here is CASSRGAYGYTF. For the CDR3, the DNA is TGTGCCAGTTCGCGGGGGGCGTATGGCTACACCTTC.